The clone carrying this T cell receptor (beta chain) appeared many times. The CDR3 spans 13 residues. Germline lookup yields CDR1 MDHEN and CDR2 SYDVKM. The ends were cut back, 5 bases at V and 11 bases at J, with 18 bases in the middle. The sample originates from a study of naive and memory T cell subsets. Amplification of ligated cDNA took four PCR rounds with SP2 and nested alpha and beta constant primers. Reverse transcription of blood and skin TCR RNA was primed at alpha and beta constant regions. TCRdb processed the UMI-ligation and nested PCR reads anew with MiXCR; each CDR3 protein has one entry. The sample records about 24,000 distinct CDR3 sequences, approximately 5.7% being singletons. The treatment is: skin biopsy from PPD injection site in Mantoux-positive individual. An oligonucleotide containing a UMI was ligated to the 3' end of TCR cDNA. Skin biopsies came from PPD injection sites in Mantoux-positive individuals.

This clonotype originated in an adult in good health. Sample: skin, taken from a tuberculin skin test site. The V and J genes are TRBV28 and TRBJ1-1; weak D call: TRBD1 (5 bases). CDR3 DNA: TGTGCCAGCAGTGCGTGGGACGGATTCTGGGCTTTCTTT. It translates to CASSAWDGFWAFF. Variable domain in full (rest from reference TRBV28 and TRBJ1-1): DVKVTQSSRYLVKRTGEKVFLECVQDMDHENMFWYRQDPGLGLRLIYFSYDVKMKEKGDIPEGYSVSREKKERFSLILESASTNQTSMYLCASSAWDGFWAFFGQGTRLTVV.